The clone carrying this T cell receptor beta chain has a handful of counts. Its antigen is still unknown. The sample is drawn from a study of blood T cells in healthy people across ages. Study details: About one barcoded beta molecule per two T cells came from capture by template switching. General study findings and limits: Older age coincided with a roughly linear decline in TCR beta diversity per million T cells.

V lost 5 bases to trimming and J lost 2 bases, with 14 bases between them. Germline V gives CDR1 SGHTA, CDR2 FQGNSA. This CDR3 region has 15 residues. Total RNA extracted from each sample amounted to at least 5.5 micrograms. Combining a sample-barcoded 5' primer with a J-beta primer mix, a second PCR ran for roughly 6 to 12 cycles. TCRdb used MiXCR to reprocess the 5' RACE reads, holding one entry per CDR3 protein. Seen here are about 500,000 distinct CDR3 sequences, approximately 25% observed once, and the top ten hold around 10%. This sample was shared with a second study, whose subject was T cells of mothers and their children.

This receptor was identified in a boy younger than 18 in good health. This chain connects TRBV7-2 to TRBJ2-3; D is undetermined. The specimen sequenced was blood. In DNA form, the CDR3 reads TGTGCCAGCAGCCCAACCCCGACTGTCACAGATACGCAGTATTTT. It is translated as CASSPTPTVTDTQYF. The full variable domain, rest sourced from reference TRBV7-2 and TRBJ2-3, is GAGVSQSPSNKVTEKGKDVELRCDPISGHTALYWYRQSLGQGLEFLIYFQGNSAPDKSGLPSDRFSAERTGGSVSTLTIQRTQQEDSAVYLCASSPTPTVTDTQYFGPGTRLTVL.